One and the same sample provided the 10 T cell receptor beta chains below, sequenced in a study of T-cell memory formation after mild COVID-19. TCRdb reprocessed the 5' RACE reads with MiXCR, giving one entry per CDR3 protein. This table has just over 200,000 distinct CDR3 sequences, over 9% appearing once. Material for sequencing was PBMCs or a T cell subset sorted from them (not recorded which). The receptor set was obtained from a man aged 18 to 29 who had mild COVID-19 (a few samples of this study predate the infection). Cell type and time point are not known.

At least ten counts were recorded for this clonotype. This chain connects TRBV7-2 to TRBJ2-7; D is unclear. The ends were cut back, 5 bases at V and 6 bases at J, with 14 bases in the middle. Germline-derived CDR1 and CDR2 are SGHTA and FQGNSA. The CDR3 extends over 13 amino acids. CDR3 sequence: CASSVTEGREQYV. The CDR3 DNA reads TGTGCCAGCAGCGTCACAGAAGGTCGCGAGCAGTACGTC.

This clonotype was observed many times. V gene TRBV29-1 combines with J gene TRBJ2-2, with 7 bases that match TRBD1. The CDR3 totals 14 residues. Germline assignment: CDR1 SQVTM and CDR2 ANQGSEA. The junction had 11 bases not matched to a gene; V was cut back by 8 bases and J by 5 bases. The CDR3 region is CSHGTDVGTGELFF. In DNA form, the CDR3 reads TGCAGCCATGGGACAGACGTTGGTACCGGGGAGCTGTTTTTT.

The chain carries TRBV9 and TRBJ1-2; D might be TRBD1 (6 bases). Germline V gene lookup returns CDR1 SGDLS and CDR2 YYNGEE. This CDR3 comprises 14 residues. Trimming took 4 bases from V and 5 from J, leaving 15 bases between them. The CDR3 protein is CASSLPTGDYGYTF. In DNA, the CDR3 is TGTGCCAGCAGCCTCCCGACAGGAGATTATGGCTACACCTTC.

This chain uses TRBV29-1 with TRBJ1-2, with TRBD1 as a possible D gene (5 bases). The CDR3 has 14 residues. The ends were cut back, 3 bases at V and 3 bases at J, with 14 bases in the middle. Germline CDR1 SQVTM, CDR2 ANQGSEA. The CDR3 region is CSVEGTSMDYGYTF. CDR3 bases: TGCAGCGTTGAGGGGACCTCAATGGACTATGGCTACACCTTC. The full variable domain, completed using reference TRBV29-1 and TRBJ1-2, is SAVISQKPSRDICQRGTSLTIQCQVDSQVTMMFWYRQQPGQSLTLIATANQGSEATYESGFVIDKFPISRPNLTFSTLTVSNMSPEDSSIYLCSVEGTSMDYGYTFGSGTRLTVV.

This clonotype was seen only a few times. This chain links TRBV20-1 with TRBJ2-2; TRBD1 aligns across 11 bases. Germline CDR1 DFQATT, CDR2 SNEGSKA (reference sequence). V lost 4 bases, J lost 5 bases, and 3 bases stayed unmatched. This CDR3 comprises 14 residues. CDR3 region: CSATGTGGTGELFF. In nucleotides, the CDR3 is TGCAGTGCTACCGGGACAGGGGGTACCGGGGAGCTGTTTTTT.

The table lists this clonotype with a few counts. V gene TRBV6-2 or TRBV6-3 combines with J gene TRBJ2-2; maybe TRBD1 (6 bases). Looked up from germline, CDR1 is MNHEY and CDR2 is SVGEGT. Trimming removed 6 bases at V and 3 bases at J, with 23 bases between. The CDR3 has 18 residues. CDR3 in amino acids: CASSTKRTDLRDTGELFF. CDR3 sequence (DNA): TGTGCCAGCAGCACTAAAAGGACAGATCTGCGGGACACCGGGGAGCTGTTTTTT.

This clonotype was observed at least ten times. This chain links TRBV7-6 with TRBJ1-5; no clear D gene. The CDR3 has 15 amino acids. Germline CDR1 SGHVS, CDR2 FNYEAQ. The ends were cut back, 0 bases at V and 7 bases at J, with 13 bases in the middle. Written as DNA, the CDR3 is TGTGCCAGCAGCTTAGCCAGTGGCCTAAACCAGCCCCAGCATTTT. It translates to CASSLASGLNQPQHF.

In its sample, this clonotype was seen a few times. This chain connects TRBV4-3 to TRBJ2-4, with TRBD1 matching over 8 bases. The CDR3 is 16 residues long. The V gene's germline CDR1 is LGHNA and CDR2 YSLEER. V shed 0 bases and J 7 bases; nucleotides not matched to a gene: 8. The DNA for the CDR3 is TGCGCCAGCAGCCAAGAACGTCTACAGGGGGTCAACATTCAGTACTTC. It yields the protein CASSQERLQGVNIQYF.

The chain carries TRBV7-2 and TRBJ1-2; D gene ambiguous. Trimming took off 1 base at V and 0 bases at J, with 12 bases between the two ends. The V gene's germline CDR1 is SGHTA and CDR2 FQGNSA. This CDR3 comprises 16 residues. The CDR3 reads CASSLGHLGANYGYTF. The CDR3 nucleotides read TGTGCCAGCAGCTTAGGTCATCTAGGAGCTAACTATGGCTACACCTTC.

This clonotype has just a few counts. J is TRBJ2-1 and V is TRBV20-1, with 10 bases fitting TRBD2. The V gene's germline CDR1 is DFQATT and CDR2 SNEGSKA (reference sequence). This CDR3 has 12 residues. The trim removed 6 bases at V and 10 bases at J, leaving 6 bases unmatched. Here the CDR3 reads CSAVAGGLEQFF. The CDR3 nucleotides are TGCAGTGCGGTAGCGGGGGGCCTAGAGCAGTTCTTC.